This entry concerns a single TCR beta chain. Its cognate antigen is unknown. V was shortened by 4 bases and J by 0 bases, with 14 bases between the two germline ends. The CDR3 is 16 amino acids. Looked up from germline, CDR1 is SGHNT and CDR2 is YYREEE (reference sequence). The sample belongs to a study of cytomegalovirus exposure and HLA in healthy donors. Study-wide findings and caveats: A previous analysis found most TCR beta V segments productive roughly 87% or roughly 30% of the time. The study designated 160 or so TCR beta chains cytomegalovirus-associated. Donors were assumed by presence/absence analyses to have roughly uniform sequencing depth. In a later analysis, HLA-C alleles had the fewest associated TCRs, DRB1 alleles the most.

A multiplex PCR was run with 60 Vbeta primers and 13 Jbeta primers. Clones were read by immunoSEQ multiplex PCR, and TCRdb kept only the in-frame ones, dropping some. The sample holds 150,000 or so clones; 70% to 85% are singletons and the top ten take approximately 2.1%. The clonotype was recovered from a man aged 50 or older in good health and CMV-seropositive. This chain joins TRBV5-4 and TRBJ1-5; tentatively, D is TRBD1 (5 bases). What was sequenced was PBMCs. Here the CDR3 DNA reads TGTGCCAGCAGCCGGGGCGGGGGTAATAGCAATCAGCCCCAGCATTTT. Residues: CASSRGGGNSNQPQHF. The entire variable domain, with the rest obtained from reference TRBV5-4 and TRBJ1-5, is as follows: ETGVTQSPTHLIKTRGQQVTLRCSSQSGHNTVSWYQQALGQGPQFIFQYYREEENGRGNFPPRFSGLQFPNYSSELNVNALELDDSALYLCASSRGGGNSNQPQHFGDGTRLSIL.